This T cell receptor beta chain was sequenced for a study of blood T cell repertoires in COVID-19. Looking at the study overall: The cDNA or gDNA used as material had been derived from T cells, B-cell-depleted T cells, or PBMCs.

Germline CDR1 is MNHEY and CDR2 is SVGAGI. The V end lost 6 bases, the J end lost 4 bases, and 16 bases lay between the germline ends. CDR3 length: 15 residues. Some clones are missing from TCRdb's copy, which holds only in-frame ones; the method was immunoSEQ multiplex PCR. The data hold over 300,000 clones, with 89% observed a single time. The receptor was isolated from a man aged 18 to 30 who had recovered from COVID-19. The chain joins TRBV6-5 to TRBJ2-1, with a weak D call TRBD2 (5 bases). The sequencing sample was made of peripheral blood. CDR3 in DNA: TGTGCCAGCAGGGAGCGGATCCCCGCATACAATGAGCAGTTCTTC. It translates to CASRERIPAYNEQFF.